The 24 T cell receptor beta chains presented below share a single source sample, sequenced in a study of shared T cell receptors in the human thymus. Here immunoSEQ multiplex PCR was the method, and the copy in TCRdb shows in-frame clones only, minus some. The table shows hundreds of thousands of clones, with over 75% occurring only once. These sequences were also reported in another study, on human thymus T cells.

The material sequenced was thymocytes. Receptor source: a boy under two years old with a congenital heart defect.

The rearrangement uses TRBV4-3 and TRBJ2-5; tentatively, D is TRBD2 (5 bases). The closer fit of TRBJ2-7 to the DNA end suggests the J call may be wrong. The CDR3 runs to 16 residues. Germline CDR1 LGHNA, CDR2 YSLEER. CDR3 amino acids: CASSHVASPRAYEQYF. The DNA for the CDR3 is TGCGCCAGCAGCCATGTCGCCTCCCCGAGGGCCTACGAGCAGTACTTC.

The V and J genes are TRBV5-5 and TRBJ1-5; TRBD1 might be the D (5 bases). From germline, CDR1 is SGHKS and CDR2 YYEKEE (reference sequence). The CDR3 spans 17 residues. V was clipped by 2 bases and J by 2 bases, with 17 bases between them. The CDR3 bases are TGTGCCAGCAGCTTATGGACAACCTGGAATCGCAATCAGCCCCAGCATTTT. Translating gives CASSLWTTWNRNQPQHF. The full variable domain, with the rest looked up from reference TRBV5-5 and TRBJ1-5, is DAGVTQSPTHLIKTRGQQVTLRCSPISGHKSVSWYQQVLGQGPQFIFQYYEKEERGRGNFPDRFSARQFPNYSSELNVNALLLGDSALYLCASSLWTTWNRNQPQHFGDGTRLSIL.

V is TRBV27 and J is TRBJ2-7; D ambiguous. Between the trimmed V and J ends, which lost 2 bases and 2 bases, there was a span of 16 bases. This CDR3 comprises 16 residues. The germline gives CDR1 MNHEY, CDR2 SMNVEV (reference sequence). Here the CDR3 reads CASSLGIADIAYEQYF. CDR3 coding DNA: TGTGCCAGCAGTTTAGGAATAGCCGATATCGCCTACGAGCAGTACTTC.

In its sample, this clone was seen once. The CDR3 reads CTTHGIAYNEQFF. CDR3 DNA: TGCACCACTCACGGGATTGCCTACAATGAGCAGTTCTTC. The chain has TRBV29-1 and TRBJ2-1, with D possibly being TRBD2 (5 bases). This CDR3 contains 13 residues. Germline CDR1 reads SQVTM; CDR2 reads ANQGSEA.

The chain uses TRBV10-1 and TRBJ1-1; D ambiguous. Trimming pared 3 bases from V and 7 bases from J, leaving 9 bases between. Looked up from germline, CDR1 is WNHNN and CDR2 is SYGVQD (reference sequence). This CDR3 is 12 amino acids long. The chain's CDR3 is CASSEWRNEAFF. DNA for the CDR3: TGCGCCAGCAGTGAATGGCGGAATGAAGCTTTCTTT.

The chain joins TRBV11-2 to TRBJ2-5, with 7 positions matching TRBD2. The CDR3 extends over 13 amino acids. Germline V gives CDR1 SGHAT, CDR2 FQNNGV. The junction had 4 bases not matched to a gene; V was cut back by 4 bases and J by 5 bases. CDR3 DNA: TGTGCCAGCAGCTCAAACGGGGGGGAGACCCAGTACTTC. The encoded protein is CASSSNGGETQYF. Full variable domain (missing parts from reference TRBV11-2 and TRBJ2-5): EAGVAQSPRYKIIEKRQSVAFWCNPISGHATLYWYQQILGQGPKLLIQFQNNGVVDDSQLPKDRFSAERLKGVDSTLKIQPAKLEDSAVYLCASSSNGGETQYFGPGTRLLVL.

V is TRBV15 and J is TRBJ2-4; no clear D. V shed 2 bases and J shed 12 bases, with 11 bases lying between them. Germline V gene sequence: CDR1 LNHNV, CDR2 YYDKDF (reference sequence). This CDR3 comprises 12 residues. Here the CDR3 DNA reads TGTGCCACCAGCAGACCTCGCGGTAATCAGTACTTC. Translation: CATSRPRGNQYF. Full variable domain (remainder filled in from reference TRBV15 and TRBJ2-4): DAMVIQNPRYQVTQFGKPVTLSCSQTLNHNVMYWYQQKSSQAPKLLFHYYDKDFNNEADTPDNFQSRRPNTSFCFLDIRSPGLGDTAMYLCATSRPRGNQYFGAGTRLSVL.

This chain uses TRBV4-2 with TRBJ2-3, with D unclear. The CDR3 loop spans 11 amino acids. CDR1 and CDR2 (germline): LGHNA, YNFKEQ. Trimming removed 1 base at V and 6 bases at J, with 2 bases between. Written as DNA, the CDR3 is TGTGCCAGCAGCCAAGCGGATACGCAGTATTTT. The encoded protein is CASSQADTQYF.

This chain uses TRBV2 with TRBJ2-3, with a weak D call TRBD2 (6 bases). CDR1 and CDR2 from the germline V gene are SNHLY and FYNNEI. V lost 7 bases and J lost 4, with 12 bases in between. This CDR3 is 13 amino acids long. CDR3 amino acids: CASKRLVSDTQYF. In DNA form, the CDR3 reads TGTGCCAGCAAGAGACTAGTTTCAGATACGCAGTATTTT.

This chain connects TRBV27 to TRBJ2-4; maybe TRBD1 (5 bases). The CDR3 loop spans 18 amino acids. Per germline, CDR1 MNHEY and CDR2 SMNVEV (reference sequence). V was pared by 4 bases and J by 0 bases, with 19 bases between. The CDR3 DNA sequence: TGTGCCAGCAGTTCCCTCCCCCCCCAAGGGGCAGCCAAAAACATTCAGTACTTC. It specifies CASSSLPPQGAAKNIQYF.

The chain employs TRBV4-1 and TRBJ1-5; perhaps TRBD1 as D (5 bases). Germline CDR1 is MGHRA and CDR2 is YSYEKL. This CDR3 has 16 amino acids. Between the trimmed V and J ends, which lost 0 bases and 2 bases, there was a span of 11 bases. This chain's CDR3 is CASSQDFRVGNQPQHF. CDR3 bases: TGCGCCAGCAGCCAAGATTTCAGGGTGGGCAATCAGCCCCAGCATTTT.

This clone was seen a few times. Here the CDR3 reads CASSPKPGLAGVPIYEQYF. The CDR3, as DNA: TGTGCCAGCAGCCCGAAGCCGGGACTAGCGGGAGTCCCGATCTACGAGCAGTACTTC. This chain uses TRBV5-4 with TRBJ2-7; 14 bases are a match to TRBD2. This CDR3 contains 19 residues. Losses at the gene ends were 4 bases for V and 3 bases for J; bases not matched to a gene: 15. From germline, CDR1 is SGHNT and CDR2 YYREEE (reference sequence).

The V and J genes are TRBV30 and TRBJ1-2; D is undetermined. The V and J ends lost 1 base and 3 bases respectively, with 18 bases between them. This CDR3 contains 16 residues. CDR1 GTSNPN and CDR2 SVGIG come from the germline V gene (reference sequence). The DNA of the CDR3 is TGTGCCTGGAGTGGCCGAGCTTCTCAACTGGACTATGGCTACACCTTC. Its protein product is CAWSGRASQLDYGYTF.

The CDR3 sequence: CASSIVHRAGQPQHF. In DNA, the CDR3 is TGTGCCAGTAGTATAGTTCACAGGGCGGGTCAGCCCCAGCATTTT. The chain combines TRBV19 with TRBJ1-5; D is perhaps TRBD1 (6 bases). V was cut by 1 base and J by 6 bases, with 13 bases left in between. CDR3 length: 15 residues. The germline V gene encodes CDR1 LNHDA and CDR2 SQIVND (reference sequence).

The V gene is TRBV6-5, the J gene TRBJ2-3; 8 bases are a match to TRBD2. This CDR3 has 11 amino acids. Germline CDR1 reads MNHEY; CDR2 reads SVGAGI. V shed 8 bases, J shed 5 bases, and the junction held 0 bases outside the gene matches. The CDR3 protein is CASAGGDTQYF. CDR3 nucleotides: TGTGCCAGCGCGGGAGGAGATACGCAGTATTTT.

Concerning this clone: This CDR3 is missing its conserved last phenylalanine or tryptophan, likely due to a read error. The DNA is omitted, as the CDR3 cannot be located on it reliably, and the CDR3 follows TCRdb's listing. V gene TRBV28 combines with J gene TRBJ1-2. Germline V gene data show CDR1 as MDHEN and CDR2 as SYDVKM. The CDR3 has 12 residues if both end residues are counted. CDR3 sequence reads: CASSLATGGVKY.

The V and J genes are TRBV5-6 and TRBJ2-1, with unresolved D. The germline V gene encodes CDR1 SGHDT and CDR2 YYEEEE. The CDR3 consists of 17 residues. Trimming left V 2 bases short and J 2 bases short, with 17 bases between. This CDR3 reads CASSFRPHPETYNEQFF. CDR3 DNA: TGTGCCAGCAGCTTCCGTCCCCACCCGGAGACCTACAATGAGCAGTTCTTC.

The chain carries TRBV9 and TRBJ2-5; 9 bases are shared with TRBD2. CDR1 and CDR2 from the germline V gene are SGDLS and YYNGEE. With 2 bases clipped from V and 2 bases from J, the junction kept 7 bases outside the gene matches. This CDR3 has 16 amino acids. The CDR3 DNA is TGTGCCAGCAGCGTGCCGGGACTAGCTGGGCAAGAGACCCAGTACTTC. It is translated as CASSVPGLAGQETQYF.

The CDR3 nucleotides are TGTGCCTGGAGTGGGGACAGGGCAACTGGAAACACCATATATTTT. Protein sequence: CAWSGDRATGNTIYF. This rearrangement joins TRBV30 to TRBJ1-3; TRBD1 agrees at 9 bases. Germline-derived CDR1 and CDR2 are GTSNPN and SVGIG (reference sequence). Losses at the gene ends were 1 base for V and 2 bases for J; bases not matched to a gene: 3. The CDR3 runs to 15 residues.

This chain uses TRBV30 with TRBJ1-5; D possibly corresponds to TRBD1 (5 bases). Germline V CDR1 and CDR2: GTSNPN, SVGIG (reference sequence). The V and J ends lost 2 bases and 9 bases respectively, with 14 bases between them. The CDR3 sequence is 13 residues long. CDR3 residues: CAWSSPEDTPQHF. The CDR3 DNA reads as TGTGCCTGGAGTTCCCCTGAGGACACGCCCCAGCATTTT. The variable domain in full, with the rest retrieved from reference TRBV30 and TRBJ1-5, is SQTIHQWPATLVQPVGSPLSLECTVEGTSNPNLYWYRQAAGRGLQLLFYSVGIGQISSEVPQNLSASRPQDRQFILSSKKLLLSDSGFYLCAWSSPEDTPQHFGDGTRLSIL.

The CDR3 nucleotides are TGTGCCAGCAGCTGGGGGACAGGGGCCTACGAGCAGTACTTC. Protein sequence: CASSWGTGAYEQYF. The V and J genes are TRBV14 and TRBJ2-7, with 10 positions matching TRBD1. CDR3 size: 14 residues. Per germline, CDR1 SGHDN and CDR2 FVKESK. V was clipped by 5 bases and J by 2 bases; unmatched bases: 3. Full variable domain (remainder filled in from reference TRBV14 and TRBJ2-7): EAGVTQFPSHSVIEKGQTVTLRCDPISGHDNLYWYRRVMGKEIKFLLHFVKESKQDESGMPNNRFLAERTGGTYSTLKVQPAELEDSGVYFCASSWGTGAYEQYFGPGTRLTVT.

The chain recombines TRBV5-4 with TRBJ2-7; D might be TRBD2 (6 bases). The germline V gene has CDR1 SGHNT and CDR2 YYREEE (reference sequence). V lost 3 bases to trimming and J lost 7 bases, with 23 bases between them. The CDR3 has 16 residues. CDR3 in DNA: TGTGCCAGCAGCTATTATAAGGTCAAGGGGAGGTCGGAGCAGTACTTC. Amino acid sequence: CASSYYKVKGRSEQYF.

This clone was detected once. V usage is TRBV6-5 and J usage is TRBJ2-1; D not certain. CDR3 size: 11 residues. The germline CDR1 and CDR2 sequences are MNHEY and SVGAGI. V was trimmed by 10 bases and J by 6 bases, leaving 10 bases between them. CDR3 bases: TGTGCCACAGGCCCCGGCAATGAGCAGTTCTTC. Protein product: CATGPGNEQFF.

The chain uses TRBV7-6 and TRBJ2-7; 12 bases align to TRBD1. The CDR3 contains 16 residues. J was trimmed by 7 bases and V by 2 bases; bases with no gene match: 9. CDR1 is SGHVS and CDR2 is FNYEAQ in the germline V gene. The CDR3 DNA reads as TGTGCCAGCAGCTTACTCAAGGGACAGGGGGCGAGGGAGCAGTACTTC. Translation: CASSLLKGQGAREQYF.